The 31 T cell receptor beta chains presented below share a single source sample, sequenced in a study of T-cell reconstitution after alpha-beta-depleted transplantation in children. Researchers prepared the TCRbeta library using unique molecular identifiers, the study reports. TCRdb independently ran MiXCR on the PCR reads; one entry per CDR3 protein. The data hold some 120,000 distinct CDR3 sequences, with 23% observed a single time. The sequencing used PBMCs, mostly from graft donor cells, collected 180 days after TCRalphabeta/CD19-depleted stem cell transplant. The receptors were sampled from a male patient aged 2-10 years who had a stem cell transplant for chronic granulomatous disease, so the T cells may come from the graft donor.

This clonotype was seen more than once but under ten times. This sequence joins TRBV7-2 and TRBJ2-3; D may be TRBD2 (5 bases). This CDR3 has 14 amino acids. Trimming removed 6 bases at V and 0 bases at J, with 10 bases between. Germline CDR1 SGHTA, CDR2 FQGNSA. Here the CDR3 reads CASRKRTSTDTQYF. As DNA, the CDR3 is TGTGCCAGCAGGAAGAGGACTAGCACAGATACGCAGTATTTT.

This clonotype was counted ten times or more. V and J are TRBV7-2 and TRBJ2-2; D is uncertain. Per the germline V gene, CDR1 is SGHTA and CDR2 is FQGNSA. V was clipped by 2 bases and J by 2 bases, with 6 bases between them. This CDR3 is built from 14 residues. Here the CDR3 reads CASSLRVNTGELFF. The DNA of the CDR3 is TGTGCCAGCAGCTTAAGGGTTAACACCGGGGAGCTGTTTTTT.

The chain couples TRBV18 to TRBJ2-7; D gene uncertain. CDR3 length equals 13 residues. Germline assignment: CDR1 KGHSH and CDR2 LQKENI. V was shortened by 0 bases and J by 4 bases, with 7 bases between the two germline ends. The CDR3 DNA reads TGTGCCAGCTCACCACCTAACGGATACGAGCAGTACTTC. Translated: CASSPPNGYEQYF.

This clonotype was seen many times. The chain has TRBV5-1 and TRBJ2-3; 10 bases match TRBD2. V lost 3 bases, J lost 0 bases, and 7 bases stayed unmatched. CDR3 length: 17 residues. The germline V gene has CDR1 SGHRS and CDR2 YFSETQ. The CDR3 is CASSSFGLAASTDTQYF. The CDR3 region has the DNA TGCGCCAGCAGCTCCTTTGGACTAGCGGCTAGCACAGATACGCAGTATTTT.

This clonotype occurred many times. The chain employs TRBV7-2 and TRBJ2-7, with 8 bases identical to TRBD2. V shed 5 bases, J shed 2 bases, and the junction held 5 bases outside the gene matches. Germline V gene sequence: CDR1 SGHTA, CDR2 FQGNSA. CDR3 size: 14 residues. This CDR3 is CASSPGLEPYEQYF. CDR3 coding DNA: TGTGCCAGCAGCCCGGGACTAGAGCCCTACGAGCAGTACTTC.

This clonotype was recorded at least ten times. The chain links TRBV10-3 to TRBJ2-6; TRBD1 agrees at 8 bases. From germline, CDR1 is ENHRY and CDR2 SYGVKD. This CDR3 has 16 amino acids. V shed 2 bases and J 0 bases; nucleotides not matched to a gene: 0. The CDR3 coding sequence is TGTGCCATCAGTGAGACAGGGGGCTCTGGGGCCAACGTCCTGACTTTC. This encodes CAISETGGSGANVLTF.

This clonotype was seen a few times. The chain uses TRBV7-9 and TRBJ2-1; 9 bases are shared with TRBD2. V lost 0 bases, J lost 5 bases, and 5 bases stayed unmatched. Germline V gene lookup returns CDR1 SEHNR and CDR2 FQNEAQ (reference sequence). This CDR3 region has 16 residues. The DNA of the CDR3 is TGTGCCAGCAGCTTAGCGATGACTAGCGGTCACAATGAGCAGTTCTTC. Its protein product is CASSLAMTSGHNEQFF.

This clonotype was observed a handful of times. This sequence joins TRBV20-1 and TRBJ1-6; tentative D call: TRBD1 (5 bases). The CDR3 extends over 12 amino acids. The V gene lost 6 bases and the J gene lost 7 bases, with 10 bases spanning the gap. Per the germline V gene, CDR1 is DFQATT and CDR2 is SNEGSKA (reference sequence). As DNA, the CDR3 is TGCAGTGCCGGACGGGGCAATTCACCCCTCCACTTT. It translates to CSAGRGNSPLHF.

This clonotype occurred many times. V gene TRBV28 combines with J gene TRBJ2-1; 7 bases agree with TRBD2. V was pared by 5 bases and J by 2 bases, with 3 bases of the junction left unmatched. Germline values: CDR1 MDHEN, CDR2 SYDVKM. The CDR3 sequence is 14 residues long. Here the CDR3 reads CASSRLAPYNEQFF. CDR3 DNA: TGTGCCAGCAGTAGACTAGCTCCCTACAATGAGCAGTTCTTC.

This clonotype was picked up many times. The gene calls are TRBV7-6 and TRBJ2-6; D remains ambiguous. Germline assignment: CDR1 SGHVS and CDR2 FNYEAQ. V lost 2 bases to trimming and J lost 0 bases, with 5 bases between them. This CDR3 is 15 amino acids long. The CDR3 loop is CASSLMDSGANVLTF. CDR3 DNA: TGTGCCAGCAGCTTAATGGACTCTGGGGCCAACGTCCTGACTTTC.

The table lists this clonotype with many counts. This chain joins TRBV7-9 and TRBJ2-3; D not certain. The CDR3 contains 17 residues. CDR1 and CDR2 (germline): SEHNR, FQNEAQ (reference sequence). The V gene lost 3 bases and the J gene lost 1 base, with 17 bases spanning the gap. The CDR3 loop reads CASSFLRASRRTDTQYF. CDR3 sequence (DNA): TGTGCCAGCAGCTTTCTAAGGGCTTCTCGCCGCACAGATACGCAGTATTTT.

This rearrangement joins TRBV6-6 to TRBJ2-3; D is uncertain. CDR3 size: 13 residues. The ends were cut back, 5 bases at V and 6 bases at J, with 12 bases in the middle. Looked up from germline, CDR1 is MNHNY and CDR2 is SVGAGI (reference sequence). CDR3 in amino acids: CASSNSPGDTQYF. The CDR3 DNA follows: TGTGCCAGCAGTAATAGCCCCGGGGATACGCAGTATTTT.

The gene calls are TRBV7-6 and TRBJ2-3; the match to TRBD1 covers 9 bases. Losses at the gene ends were 5 bases for V and 0 bases for J; bases not matched to a gene: 15. The CDR3 is 19 residues long. Germline assignment: CDR1 SGHVS and CDR2 FNYEAQ. The CDR3: CASSLIGGQGGISTDTQYF. In DNA, the CDR3 is TGTGCCAGCAGCCTCATCGGGGGACAGGGAGGGATTAGCACAGATACGCAGTATTTT.

The CDR3 nucleotides are TGTGCCAGCGCTACCCTAAGGGTTGGTTCACCCCTCCACTTT. Its translation: CASATLRVGSPLHF. The J gene is TRBJ1-6, the V gene TRBV6-1; no firm D call. The CDR3 consists of 14 residues. V was shortened by 8 bases and J by 9 bases, with 17 bases between the two germline ends. The V gene's germline CDR1 is MNHNS and CDR2 SASEGT.

V is TRBV25-1 and J is TRBJ2-7, with 13 bases identical to TRBD2. V dropped 3 bases and J dropped 4; count of bases not matched to a gene: 6. The CDR3 is 16 amino acids. CDR1 and CDR2 (germline): MGHDK, SYGVNS. CDR3 bases: TGTGCCAGCAGTGACACGAGACTAGCGGGAGGTTACGAGCAGTACTTC. Translated, it gives CASSDTRLAGGYEQYF.

There are many counts of this clonotype. The chain recombines TRBV20-1 with TRBJ1-2; no firm D call. The CDR3 has 10 amino acids. Germline CDR1 is DFQATT and CDR2 is SNEGSKA (reference sequence). Trimming shortened V by 5 bases and J by 6 bases, and 7 bases separated the two germline ends. CDR3 coding DNA: TGCAGTGCTGGGGAGAATGGCTACACCTTC. This encodes CSAGENGYTF.

This clonotype was seen a handful of times. The V call is TRBV29-1, the J call TRBJ2-1, with D possibly TRBD2 on 6 matching bases. V gave up 5 bases and J gave up 3 bases, with 17 bases separating them. The V gene's germline CDR1 is SQVTM and CDR2 ANQGSEA. This CDR3 spans 15 amino acids. CDR3 coding DNA: TGCAGCGTTAGCCCTCGGCTAGCGATCTACAATGAGCAGTTCTTC. Its protein is CSVSPRLAIYNEQFF.

This clonotype was seen many times. The chain couples TRBV7-9 to TRBJ2-1; TRBD2 is a possible D gene (5 bases). The CDR3 is 14 amino acids. CDR1 and CDR2 (germline): SEHNR, FQNEAQ (reference sequence). The V end was cut by 4 bases, the J end by 8 bases, with 15 bases between. This CDR3 is CASSSMLAVDEQFF. The CDR3 coding sequence is TGTGCCAGCAGCTCGATGCTAGCTGTCGATGAGCAGTTCTTC.

The chain carries TRBV9 and TRBJ2-5, with 9 bases that match TRBD2. The CDR3 length is 14 residues. Germline-derived CDR1 and CDR2 are SGDLS and YYNGEE. The J segment lost 2 bases and the V segment lost 4 bases, leaving 3 bases of the junction unmatched. The CDR3 coding sequence is TGTGCCAGCAGCCCGGGACTAGCACAAGAGACCCAGTACTTC. Translated: CASSPGLAQETQYF.

This clonotype appeared many times. CDR3 protein: CASSYRGPSTDTQYF. CDR3 DNA: TGTGCCAGCAGTTACAGGGGCCCGAGCACAGATACGCAGTATTTT. This chain uses TRBV6-5 with TRBJ2-3, with D possibly being TRBD1 (5 bases). CDR1 is MNHEY and CDR2 is SVGAGI in the germline V gene. Trimming stripped 2 bases from V and 0 bases from J, with 9 bases between. The CDR3 runs to 15 residues.

This clonotype was recorded a few times. The chain links TRBV5-1 to TRBJ2-1, with 11 bases aligning to TRBD1. Germline V CDR1 and CDR2: SGHRS, YFSETQ. The CDR3 extends over 14 amino acids. Germline trimming cut 4 bases from V and 6 bases from J; bases unmatched to any gene: 3. The CDR3 reads CASSVGTGGNEQFF. CDR3 nucleotides: TGCGCCAGCAGCGTCGGGACAGGGGGCAATGAGCAGTTCTTC.

There are many counts of this clonotype. This chain links TRBV12-3 or TRBV12-4 with TRBJ2-1; a weak D match, TRBD2 (5 bases). The CDR3 consists of 12 residues. Trimming pared 9 bases from V and 8 bases from J, leaving 14 bases between. CDR3 loop: CASTSTGYEQFF. CDR3 in DNA: TGTGCCAGTACCTCTACGGGGTATGAGCAGTTCTTC.

The chain uses TRBV7-2 and TRBJ2-7; 9 bases line up with TRBD2. Germline lookup yields CDR1 SGHTA and CDR2 FQGNSA. The CDR3 sequence is 14 residues long. With 5 bases clipped from V and 4 bases from J, the junction kept 6 bases outside the gene matches. The CDR3 bases are TGTGCCAGCAGCATGACTAGCGGAGCGTACGAGCAGTACTTC. Translating gives CASSMTSGAYEQYF.

This clonotype came up a few times. V usage is TRBV15 and J usage is TRBJ2-1; 9 bases are shared with TRBD2. V shed 1 base, J shed 3 bases, and the junction held 4 bases outside the gene matches. CDR3 length equals 16 residues. Germline CDR1 and CDR2: LNHNV and YYDKDF (reference sequence). CDR3 in amino acids: CATSRVRTSDYNEQFF. CDR3 nucleotide sequence: TGTGCCACCAGCAGAGTCAGGACTAGCGACTACAATGAGCAGTTCTTC.

The chain recombines TRBV5-1 with TRBJ2-7; D gene ambiguous. Trimming took 3 bases from V and 2 from J, leaving 9 bases between them. Looked up from germline, CDR1 is SGHRS and CDR2 is YFSETQ. This CDR3 region has 13 residues. CDR3 residues: CASSWTTPYEQYF. As DNA, the CDR3 is TGCGCCAGCAGCTGGACGACCCCCTACGAGCAGTACTTC. The full variable domain, with the rest looked up from reference TRBV5-1 and TRBJ2-7, is KAGVTQTPRYLIKTRGQQVTLSCSPISGHRSVSWYQQTPGQGLQFLFEYFSETQRNKGNFPGRFSGRQFSNSRSEMNVSTLELGDSALYLCASSWTTPYEQYFGPGTRLTVT.

This clonotype showed up many times. The chain links TRBV20-1 to TRBJ2-7, with D hard to call. In germline, CDR1 is DFQATT, CDR2 SNEGSKA (reference sequence). V lost 1 base, J lost 4 bases, and 5 bases lay in between. CDR3 length: 11 residues. The CDR3 DNA follows: TGCAGTGCTAGAGTGGGATACGAGCAGTACTTC. Its protein product is CSARVGYEQYF.

This clonotype was seen ten or more times. The rearrangement links TRBV29-1 to TRBJ1-1; possible D gene TRBD1, 5 bases. The CDR3 consists of 12 residues. Germline CDR1 is SQVTM and CDR2 is ANQGSEA. Trimming removed 7 bases from V and 4 bases from J, with 13 bases in between. The CDR3 DNA reads as TGCAGCGCCGTTGACAGCCTCACTGAAGCTTTCTTT. Translation: CSAVDSLTEAFF.

This sequence joins TRBV2 and TRBJ2-2; no clear D gene. The CDR3 sequence is 14 residues long. Per germline, CDR1 SNHLY and CDR2 FYNNEI. Trimming took off 8 bases at V and 8 bases at J, with 18 bases between the two ends. The CDR3 region is CASAPGQATGELFF. The CDR3 region has the DNA TGTGCCAGCGCCCCGGGCCAAGCGACGGGGGAGCTGTTTTTT. Full variable domain (missing parts from reference TRBV2 and TRBJ2-2): EPEVTQTPSHQVTQMGQEVILRCVPISNHLYFYWYRQILGQKVEFLVSFYNNEISEKSEIFDDQFSVERPDGSNFTLKIRSTKLEDSAMYFCASAPGQATGELFFGEGSRLTVL.

This clonotype was detected many times. V is TRBV29-1 and J is TRBJ2-3; 7 bases are shared with TRBD2. Trimming cost V 6 bases and J 2 bases; bases outside gene matches: 5. There are 13 residues in the CDR3. Germline loops: CDR1 SQVTM, CDR2 ANQGSEA. CDR3: CSVSAGVTDTQYF. The CDR3 nucleotides are TGCAGCGTATCCGCGGGAGTCACAGATACGCAGTATTTT.

This chain uses TRBV5-1 with TRBJ2-1; D gene unclear. Trimming took 0 bases from V and 6 from J, leaving 7 bases between them. The length of the CDR3 is 13 residues. The germline gives CDR1 SGHRS, CDR2 YFSETQ. CDR3: CASSLATLNEQFF. As DNA, the CDR3 is TGCGCCAGCAGCTTGGCGACCCTCAATGAGCAGTTCTTC.

This clonotype was found many times. The genes are TRBV9 and TRBJ2-1; D perhaps matches TRBD2 (5 bases). The CDR3 covers 17 residues. Germline V gives CDR1 SGDLS, CDR2 YYNGEE. Trimming took 0 bases from V and 0 from J, leaving 13 bases between them. CDR3 sequence reads: CASSVVGRGSSYNEQFF. The CDR3 coding sequence is TGTGCCAGCAGCGTAGTTGGAAGAGGGAGCTCCTACAATGAGCAGTTCTTC.